The 18 T cell receptor beta chains given below trace back to one sample, sequenced in a study of T-cell memory formation after mild COVID-19. Using its own MiXCR run on the 5' RACE reads, TCRdb lists one record per CDR3 protein. Among around 340,000 distinct CDR3 sequences listed, over 20% were seen once. The sample comprised PBMCs or a T cell subset sorted from them (not recorded which). These receptors were obtained from an adult woman who had mild COVID-19 (a few samples of this study predate the infection). Cell type and time point are not known.

A few counts support this clonotype. The CDR3 sequence is CASSASTLNEQFF. The CDR3 bases are TGTGCCAGCAGTGCCTCGACCCTGAATGAGCAGTTCTTC. This chain joins TRBV2 and TRBJ2-1; no reliable D call. The CDR3 is 13 residues long. The V end was cut by 4 bases, the J end by 7 bases, with 11 bases between. CDR1 and CDR2 (germline): SNHLY, FYNNEI.

This chain connects TRBV20-1 to TRBJ2-7, with D tentatively TRBD1 or TRBD2 (5 bases each). This CDR3 spans 13 amino acids. Per the germline V gene, CDR1 is DFQATT and CDR2 is SNEGSKA (reference sequence). V was cut by 6 bases and J by 1 base, with 13 bases left in between. The CDR3 DNA reads as TGCAGTGCGGAGGACATGCAATCCTACGAGCAGTACTTC. The encoded protein is CSAEDMQSYEQYF.

This clonotype has a handful of counts. V and J are TRBV7-3 and TRBJ2-3; D gene ambiguous. Germline V CDR1 and CDR2: SGHTA, FQGTGA. V gave up 2 bases and J gave up 5 bases, with 8 bases separating them. This CDR3 is 13 amino acids long. The CDR3 loop reads CASSLVVEDTQYF. In nucleotides, the CDR3 is TGTGCCAGCAGCTTAGTAGTCGAAGATACGCAGTATTTT.

The chain has TRBV7-6 and TRBJ2-2, with 15 bases identical to TRBD2. CDR1 and CDR2 (germline): SGHVS, FNYEAQ. V shed 4 bases, J shed 3 bases, and the junction held 6 bases outside the gene matches. The CDR3 consists of 18 residues. Here the CDR3 DNA reads TGTGCCAGCAGCTCCTGGACTAGCGGGGGGGCGCACACCGGGGAGCTGTTTTTT. Translated, it gives CASSSWTSGGAHTGELFF.

CDR3 in amino acids: CASSPTPSTTEAFF. Written as DNA, the CDR3 is TGTGCCAGCAGTCCGACGCCAAGTACCACTGAAGCTTTCTTT. The V and J genes are TRBV2 and TRBJ1-1, with D uncertain. The CDR3 is 14 residues long. Between the trimmed V and J ends, which lost 5 bases and 4 bases, there was a span of 14 bases. Germline V gene data show CDR1 as SNHLY and CDR2 as FYNNEI. Supplemented by reference TRBV2 and TRBJ1-1, the full variable domain reads EPEVTQTPSHQVTQMGQEVILRCVPISNHLYFYWYRQILGQKVEFLVSFYNNEISEKSEIFDDQFSVERPDGSNFTLKIRSTKLEDSAMYFCASSPTPSTTEAFFGQGTRLTVV.

This clonotype is a singleton in its sample. The chain employs TRBV20-1 and TRBJ1-1; 7 nucleotides line up with TRBD1. Germline assignment: CDR1 DFQATT and CDR2 SNEGSKA (reference sequence). J gave up 2 bases and V 8 bases, and 8 bases lay outside the gene matches. The CDR3 runs 13 residues. For the CDR3, the DNA is TGCAGTCCGCGCCGGGACAGAAACACTGAAGCTTTCTTT. The encoded protein is CSPRRDRNTEAFF.

J is TRBJ1-1 and V is TRBV24-1; 8 bases map to TRBD1. Germline V gene sequence: CDR1 KGHDR, CDR2 SFDVKD. The CDR3 is 15 amino acids. Germline trimming cut 3 bases from V and 6 bases from J; bases unmatched to any gene: 8. CDR3 sequence reads: CATSDTGTGGAEAFF. DNA of the CDR3: TGTGCCACCAGTGATACCGGGACAGGCGGCGCTGAAGCTTTCTTT.

This clonotype was counted only a few times. The rearrangement links TRBV20-1 to TRBJ2-7; 7 bases are shared with TRBD1. V trimming: 5 bases; J trimming: 3 bases; junction bases outside the gene matches: 16. Germline V CDR1 and CDR2: DFQATT, SNEGSKA (reference sequence). The CDR3 covers 16 residues. The CDR3 coding sequence is TGCAGTGCTCGCAAAACAGGGGCCGGACCCGTCTACGAGCAGTACTTC. It encodes CSARKTGAGPVYEQYF.

This clonotype has just a few counts. In DNA form, the CDR3 reads TGCGCCAGCAGTAGACAGTCCTCTAGCACAGATACGCAGTATTTT. It translates to CASSRQSSSTDTQYF. V usage is TRBV10-2 and J usage is TRBJ2-3; D perhaps matches TRBD1 (5 bases). Germline V gene data show CDR1 as WSHSY and CDR2 as SAAADI. The V gene lost 5 bases and the J gene lost 0 bases, with 12 bases spanning the gap. This CDR3 has 15 amino acids.

This clonotype was seen only a few times. The genes are TRBV4-3 and TRBJ1-2; D unresolved. Germline values: CDR1 LGHNA, CDR2 YSLEER. The CDR3 loop spans 13 amino acids. V was cut by 0 bases and J by 7 bases, with 9 bases left in between. The CDR3 here is CASSQERAGGYTF. CDR3 bases: TGCGCCAGCAGCCAAGAACGGGCGGGTGGCTACACCTTC.

The chain joins TRBV12-3 or TRBV12-4 to TRBJ2-2; TRBD1 is a possible D gene (5 bases). The V end lost 2 bases, the J end lost 4 bases, and 8 bases lay between the germline ends. CDR3 size: 14 residues. CDR3 coding DNA: TGTGCCAGCAGTTTAACGACAGCCACCGGGGAGCTGTTTTTT. The encoded protein is CASSLTTATGELFF.

The chain joins TRBV6-6 to TRBJ2-6; D might be TRBD1 (6 bases). Trimming stripped 4 bases from V and 0 bases from J, with 13 bases between. CDR1 is MNHNY and CDR2 is SVGAGI in the germline V gene (reference sequence). This CDR3 comprises 17 residues. CDR3 amino acids: CASSWRTDSSGANVLTF. CDR3 coding DNA: TGTGCCAGCAGTTGGAGGACGGACAGCTCTGGGGCCAACGTCCTGACTTTC.

The chain uses TRBV12-3 or TRBV12-4 and TRBJ1-2; TRBD1 is a possible D gene (5 bases). CDR3 length equals 14 residues. V was cut by 4 bases and J by 4 bases, with 13 bases left in between. Here the CDR3 reads CASSSHAGSYGYTF. The CDR3 bases are TGTGCCAGCAGTTCACACGCAGGGAGCTATGGCTACACCTTC.

CDR3 amino acids: CASSVSGLAGGANEQFF. For the CDR3, the DNA is TGTGCCAGCAGCGTATCGGGACTAGCGGGAGGTGCCAATGAGCAGTTCTTC. The chain carries TRBV9 and TRBJ2-1, with 15 bases aligning to TRBD2. Germline-derived CDR1 and CDR2 are SGDLS and YYNGEE. The CDR3 runs 17 residues. J lost 6 bases, V lost 1 base, and 5 bases had no gene match.

This clonotype was picked up a small number of times. The rearrangement links TRBV30 to TRBJ1-2; 7 bases are a match to TRBD1. Germline trimming cut 4 bases from V and 5 bases from J; bases unmatched to any gene: 13. The germline V gene has CDR1 GTSNPN and CDR2 SVGIG (reference sequence). The CDR3 runs to 15 residues. The chain's CDR3 is CAWNTGQRGRYGYTF. Written as DNA, the CDR3 is TGTGCCTGGAATACGGGACAGAGGGGGAGGTATGGCTACACCTTC.

This clonotype was counted a few times. This rearrangement joins TRBV12-3 or TRBV12-4 to TRBJ2-7, with 7 bases matching TRBD1. The CDR3 consists of 14 residues. The ends lost 6 bases at V and 1 base at J; junction bases unmatched: 6. The DNA for the CDR3 is TGTGCCAGCAGCAACGACAGGGTTTCCTACGAGCAGTACTTC. It translates to CASSNDRVSYEQYF.

The chain recombines TRBV5-4 with TRBJ2-5; D might be TRBD2 (5 bases). The germline V gene encodes CDR1 SGHNT and CDR2 YYREEE (reference sequence). The CDR3 consists of 13 residues. The V and J ends lost 4 bases and 4 bases respectively, with 11 bases between them. The CDR3 reads CASSMTGGETQYF. CDR3 bases: TGTGCCAGCAGCATGACTGGAGGAGAGACCCAGTACTTC.

This clonotype was detected many times. The CDR3 nucleotides are TGCAGTGCTAGTCACGTAGATAATTCACCCCTCCACTTT. Its protein product is CSASHVDNSPLHF. The chain combines TRBV20-1 with TRBJ1-6; D unresolved. The V and J ends lost 3 bases and 5 bases respectively, with 8 bases between them. This CDR3 has 13 residues. Germline assignment: CDR1 DFQATT and CDR2 SNEGSKA (reference sequence).